The clone carrying this T cell receptor beta chain was seen ten or more times. Its target is not known. This sample was taken from a study of T-cell reconstitution after alpha-beta-depleted transplantation in children. Findings of the study overall: T-cell counts and diversity at one year post-transplant came mainly from newly produced T cells. For some patients, TCRbeta diversity was high at day 60 because of recipient T cells and thymic progenitors that survived.

This sample's TCRbeta library carried unique molecular identifier barcodes. TCRdb re-analysed the PCR reads in MiXCR, keeping a single row per CDR3 protein. The table lists approximately 650,000 distinct CDR3 sequences, less than 15% of them singletons. Trimming removed 5 bases from V and 4 bases from J, with 26 bases in between. The CDR3 is made up of 19 amino acids. This clonotype was sampled from a girl between 2 and 10 years old with congenital amegakaryocytic thrombocytopenia, due to receive a stem cell transplant. The chain couples TRBV12-3 or TRBV12-4 to TRBJ2-2, with D possibly matching TRBD1 (5 bases). This material consisted of PBMCs, taken before TCRalphabeta/CD19-depleted stem cell transplant. This CDR3 is CASSLTRRRQPYFTGELFF. CDR3 sequence (DNA): TGTGCCAGCAGTCTAACCCGACGGCGACAGCCTTATTTCACCGGGGAGCTGTTTTTT.